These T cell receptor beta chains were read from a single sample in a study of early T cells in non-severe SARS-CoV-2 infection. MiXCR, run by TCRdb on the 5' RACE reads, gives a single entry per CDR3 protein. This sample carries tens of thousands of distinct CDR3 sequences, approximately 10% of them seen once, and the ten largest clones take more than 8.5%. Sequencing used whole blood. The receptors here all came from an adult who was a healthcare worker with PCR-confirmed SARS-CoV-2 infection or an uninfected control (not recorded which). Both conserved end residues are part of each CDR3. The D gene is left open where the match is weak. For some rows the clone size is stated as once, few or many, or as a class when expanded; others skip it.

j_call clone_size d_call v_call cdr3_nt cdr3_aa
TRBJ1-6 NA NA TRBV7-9 TGTGCCAGCAGCTTGAGTTTAAATTCACCCCTCCACTTT CASSLSLNSPLHF
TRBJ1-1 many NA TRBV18 TGTGCCAGCTCACCATCCGGGAACACTGAAGCTTTCTTT CASSPSGNTEAFF
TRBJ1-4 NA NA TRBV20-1 TGCAGTGCTCCGCTTGGGGCAGGGGAGAGGAAAAAACTGTTTTTT CSAPLGAGERKKLFF
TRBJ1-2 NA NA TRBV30 TGTGCCTGGCAGCCTACTTATGGCTACACCTTC CAWQPTYGYTF
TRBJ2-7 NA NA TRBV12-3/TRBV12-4 TGTGCCAGCAGTGCTGCTCTAGGGCTTCTTGGGTACGAGCAGTACTTC CASSAALGLLGYEQYF
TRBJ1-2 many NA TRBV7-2 TGTGCCAGCAGCTCCCGGAAGGATGGCTATGGCTACACCTTC CASSSRKDGYGYTF
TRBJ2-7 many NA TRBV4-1 TGCGCCAGCAGCCCTCTTTCTCGGGCCCAGACAGTCTCCTACGAGCAGTACTTC CASSPLSRAQTVSYEQYF
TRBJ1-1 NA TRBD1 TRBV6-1 TGTGCCAGCAGTGAACCCCCGGACAGGGAAGCTTTCTTT CASSEPPDREAFF
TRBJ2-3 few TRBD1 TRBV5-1 TGCGCCAGCAGCCAAGACAGGGCTAGCACAGATACGCAGTATTTT CASSQDRASTDTQYF
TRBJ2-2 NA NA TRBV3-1 TGTGCCAGCAGCCAAGCCGGGGAGCTGTTTTTT CASSQAGELFF
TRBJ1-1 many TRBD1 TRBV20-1 TGCAGTACCCCACCGGACGGCTCAGGGGGCACTGAAGCTTTCTTT CSTPPDGSGGTEAFF
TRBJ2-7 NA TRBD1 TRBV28 TGTGCCAGCAGTTCTGGGACAGGGTTGGCCTACGAGCAGTACTTC CASSSGTGLAYEQYF
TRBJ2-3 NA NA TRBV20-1 TGCAGTGCTAGAGGGGGCCAATATACGCAGTATTTT CSARGGQYTQYF
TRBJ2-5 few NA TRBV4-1 TGCGCCAGCAGCCTTGGAGGGAGAGGGATGGCAGAGACCCAGTACTTC CASSLGGRGMAETQYF
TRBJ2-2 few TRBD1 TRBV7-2 TGTGCCAGCAGCGTCCCCCGGGACAGGGAGGACACCGGGGAGCTGTTTTTT CASSVPRDREDTGELFF
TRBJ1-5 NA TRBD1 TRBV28 TGTGCCAGCAGGCCGAGTCAGGGGGCGATTTCGATTCAGCCCCAGCATTTT CASRPSQGAISIQPQHF
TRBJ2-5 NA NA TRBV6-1 TGTGCCAGCAGTGAAGCCACAGTCCAAGAGACCCAGTACTTC CASSEATVQETQYF
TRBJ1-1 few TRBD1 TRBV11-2 TGTGCCAGCAGCGGCCTGGACAGGATGAACACTGAAGCTTTCTTT CASSGLDRMNTEAFF
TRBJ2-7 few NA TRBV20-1 TGCAGTGCCAGACACGGCTACGAGCAGTACTTC CSARHGYEQYF
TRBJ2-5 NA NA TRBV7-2 TGTGCCAGCAGCCGGGCCAGGCAAGAGACCCAGTACTTC CASSRARQETQYF
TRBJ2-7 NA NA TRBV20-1 TGCAGTGCTAGGGGGGAGTACTCCGGGACCCCTCCCGAGCAGTACTTC CSARGEYSGTPPEQYF
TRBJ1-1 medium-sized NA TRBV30 TGTGCCTGGAGTGTACTCTACGGTACTGAAGCTTTCTTT CAWSVLYGTEAFF
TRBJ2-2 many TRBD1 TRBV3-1 TGTGCCAGCAGGCGGACCGGGACAGGATTGCTCACCGGGGAGCTGTTTTTT CASRRTGTGLLTGELFF
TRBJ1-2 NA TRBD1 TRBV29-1 TGCAGCGTTGTCCGGACAGGGCCCTATGGCTACACCTTC CSVVRTGPYGYTF
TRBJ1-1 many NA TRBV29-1 TGCAGCGGTTTGCGCCGGACTGAAGCTTTCTTT CSGLRRTEAFF
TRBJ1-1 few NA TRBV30 TGTGCCTGGAGTGTACCTCACCGGATGAACACTGAAGCTTTCTTT CAWSVPHRMNTEAFF
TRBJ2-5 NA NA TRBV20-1 TGCAGTGCGCGAGGAGGCATAGGGACACCCCGCCAAGAGACCCAGTACTTC CSARGGIGTPRQETQYF
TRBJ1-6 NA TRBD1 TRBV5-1 TGCGCCAGCAGCCCGACAGGGCCCAATTCACCCCCCCACTTT CASSPTGPNSPPHF
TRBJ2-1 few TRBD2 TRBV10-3 TGTGCCATCGGGGGGACTAGCGGGAGAAATGAGCAGTTCTTC CAIGGTSGRNEQFF
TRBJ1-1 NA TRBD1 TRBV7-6 TGTGCCAGCAGCGGAGGGACAGGGGGAGGGACTGAAGCTTTCTTT CASSGGTGGGTEAFF
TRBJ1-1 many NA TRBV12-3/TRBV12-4 TGTGCCAGCACCCTTAACAGGGCGACTGAAGCTTTCTTT CASTLNRATEAFF
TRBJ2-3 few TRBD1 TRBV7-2 TGTGCCAGCACCCCCCTCGGCAGGGGGCCTAGCACAGATACGCAGTATTTT CASTPLGRGPSTDTQYF
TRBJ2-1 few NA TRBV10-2 TGCGCCAGCAGTCCCATCTACAATGAGCAGTTCTTC CASSPIYNEQFF
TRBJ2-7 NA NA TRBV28 TGTGCCAGCAGTTTATCCGGGTATCTCTACGAGCAGTACTTC CASSLSGYLYEQYF
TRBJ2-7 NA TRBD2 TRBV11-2 TGTGCCAGCAGCTTGGGACTAGCGGGGTCCTACGAGCAGTACTTC CASSLGLAGSYEQYF
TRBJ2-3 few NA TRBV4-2 TGTGCCAGCAGCCAAGCGGGAGCGAACACAGATACGCAGTATTTT CASSQAGANTDTQYF
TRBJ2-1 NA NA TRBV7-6 TGTGCCAGCAGCCCTCCTTTAGCAGAGCAGTTCTTC CASSPPLAEQFF
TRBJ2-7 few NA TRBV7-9 TGTGCCAGCACCCCGGGAGTAGCGGCCTACGAGCAGTACTTC CASTPGVAAYEQYF
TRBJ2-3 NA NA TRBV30 TGTGCCCTGGTGCGGGGTGGAGGTGGTACGCAGTATTTT CALVRGGGGTQYF
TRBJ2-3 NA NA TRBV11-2 TGTGCCAGCAGCCCCGTGGTAGCGGACACAGATACGCAGTATTTT CASSPVVADTDTQYF
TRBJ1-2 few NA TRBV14 TGTGCCAGCAGCCAGCTACAGGGAAATGGCTACACCTTC CASSQLQGNGYTF
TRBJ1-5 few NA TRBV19 TGTGCCAGTAGTATAGATGGGACGTATCAGCCCCAGCATTTT CASSIDGTYQPQHF
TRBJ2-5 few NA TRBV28 TGTGCCAGCAGGCTTTTGGAGACCCAGTACTTC CASRLLETQYF
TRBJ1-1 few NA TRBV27 TGTGCCAGCAGTTCCGCGGAGGTGAACACTGAAGCTTTCTTT CASSSAEVNTEAFF
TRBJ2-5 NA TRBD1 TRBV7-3 TGTGCCAGCAGCTCCGGACAGGGGGAGACCCAGTACTTC CASSSGQGETQYF
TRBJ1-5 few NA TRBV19 TGTGCCAGTAGTCGGGAGGGAGCGATAAATCAGCCCCAGCATTTT CASSREGAINQPQHF